The 23 T cell receptor beta chains below all came from one sample that was sequenced in a study of cytomegalovirus exposure and HLA in healthy donors. Both 60 Vbeta primers and 13 Jbeta primers went into the PCR. Generated by immunoSEQ multiplex PCR, the TCRdb table keeps only in-frame clones and is missing some. The sample consists of roughly 190,000 clones, around 75% of them appearing once. Material for sequencing was PBMCs. The receptors here all came from a female donor in good health and CMV-seronegative.

The V and J genes are TRBV19 and TRBJ2-5, with D tentatively TRBD2 (7 bases). Germline V gives CDR1 LNHDA, CDR2 SQIVND (reference sequence). V was pared by 2 bases and J by 1 base, with 11 bases between. The CDR3 runs 15 residues. The CDR3: CASSIRGGSQETQYF. The CDR3 region has the DNA TGTGCCAGTAGTATAAGGGGGGGGAGCCAAGAGACCCAGTACTTC.

V and J are TRBV19 and TRBJ2-2; 8 positions agree with TRBD2. The germline gives CDR1 LNHDA, CDR2 SQIVND (reference sequence). CDR3 size: 13 residues. Trimming cost V 8 bases and J 5 bases; bases outside gene matches: 4. CDR3 loop: CASRGGWTGELFF. The CDR3 nucleotides are TGTGCCAGTCGGGGGGGATGGACCGGGGAGCTGTTTTTT.

This clone was picked up a small number of times. This rearrangement joins TRBV7-6 to TRBJ2-2; D possibly corresponds to TRBD2 (5 bases). From germline, CDR1 is SGHVS and CDR2 FNYEAQ. CDR3 length: 13 residues. Between the trimmed V and J ends, which lost 1 base and 7 bases, there was a span of 7 bases. For the CDR3, the DNA is TGTGCCAGCAGCTTAGGAGGGCGCGGGGAGCTGTTTTTT. It specifies CASSLGGRGELFF.

The chain recombines TRBV5-1 with TRBJ2-2; 7 bases map to TRBD1. V lost 5 bases, J lost 2 bases, and 9 bases stayed unmatched. CDR1 and CDR2 from the germline V gene are SGHRS and YFSETQ. The CDR3 has 16 residues. CDR3 sequence (DNA): TGCGCCAGCAGTAAAACCGGGACAGTAAACACCGGGGAGCTGTTTTTT. Translation gives CASSKTGTVNTGELFF.

The rearrangement joins TRBV4-1 to TRBJ2-7; 7 positions agree with TRBD2. The CDR3 contains 15 residues. In germline, CDR1 is MGHRA, CDR2 YSYEKL. The ends lost 6 bases at V and 0 bases at J; junction bases unmatched: 8. CDR3 amino acids: CASSPSSGRSYEQYF. The CDR3 DNA is TGCGCCAGCAGTCCTTCTAGCGGACGCTCCTACGAGCAGTACTTC.

This chain joins TRBV7-8 and TRBJ2-1; 10 bases fit TRBD2. Germline V gives CDR1 SGHVS, CDR2 FQNEAQ. The CDR3 consists of 16 residues. V lost 8 bases, J lost 6 bases, and 13 bases stayed unmatched. CDR3 sequence: CASGAKPGLARNEQFF. Written as DNA, the CDR3 is TGTGCCAGCGGAGCAAAACCGGGACTAGCGCGCAATGAGCAGTTCTTC.

The table lists this clone with a few counts. The junction departs from the called germline gene at one end, perhaps through a read error. The chain is built from TRBV7-9 and TRBJ2-6; 11 bases are shared with TRBD2. CDR3 length equals 18 residues. Germline V gives CDR1 SEHNR, CDR2 FQNEAQ (reference sequence). CDR3 nucleotides: TGTTCCAGCGCTCCAACCTCTAGCGGGAGGTCTGGGGCCAACGTCCTGACTTTC. Its protein is CSSAPTSSGRSGANVLTF.

CDR3 DNA: TGTGCCAGCAGTGAAGCCGGGGCGACAGGTGGTGTGAACACTGAAGCTTTCTTT. Protein: CASSEAGATGGVNTEAFF. The rearrangement uses TRBV6-1 and TRBJ1-1; D perhaps matches TRBD1 (6 bases). Germline assignment: CDR1 MNHNS and CDR2 SASEGT. The ends were cut back, 0 bases at V and 0 bases at J, with 17 bases in the middle. The CDR3 length is 18 residues.

The chain links TRBV7-9 to TRBJ1-1; D uncertain. With 1 base removed from V and 1 base from J, the gap between germline ends came to 7 bases. The CDR3 is 14 residues long. CDR1 is SEHNR, CDR2 FQNEAQ, per germline (reference sequence). CDR3 coding DNA: TGTGCCAGCAGCTTAGACAGTGCGAACACTGAAGCTTTCTTT. Encoded protein: CASSLDSANTEAFF. Full variable domain (outside the CDR3, taken from reference TRBV7-9 and TRBJ1-1): DTGVSQNPRHKITKRGQNVTFRCDPISEHNRLYWYRQTLGQGPEFLTYFQNEAQLEKSRLLSDRFSAERPKGSFSTLEIQRTEQGDSAMYLCASSLDSANTEAFFGQGTRLTVV.

The chain carries TRBV2 and TRBJ1-1; unclear D gene. The CDR3 runs 15 residues. CDR1 SNHLY and CDR2 FYNNEI come from the germline V gene. V shed 1 base and J shed 4 bases, with 13 bases lying between them. The chain's CDR3 is CASSEDRRFGTEAFF. CDR3 nucleotides: TGTGCCAGCAGTGAAGATAGGCGGTTTGGCACTGAAGCTTTCTTT.

This clone was detected only a few times. An end of the junction differs from the germline gene, which may be a read error. This rearrangement joins TRBV7-9 to TRBJ2-7; a possible D gene is TRBD2 (5 bases). Germline CDR1 is SEHNR and CDR2 is FQNEAQ (reference sequence). There are 17 residues in the CDR3. The CDR3 region is CSSSSARGGLSSYEQYF. The CDR3 DNA is TGTTCCAGCAGCTCCGCGAGAGGCGGGCTTAGCTCCTACGAGCAGTACTTC.

V and J are TRBV9 and TRBJ2-5; 8 nucleotides line up with TRBD1. The CDR3 covers 14 residues. The germline V gene has CDR1 SGDLS and CDR2 YYNGEE. V was pared by 2 bases and J by 3 bases, with 3 bases of the junction left unmatched. The CDR3: CASSVQGAEETQYF. The CDR3 DNA reads as TGTGCCAGCAGCGTCCAGGGGGCGGAAGAGACCCAGTACTTC.

The chain employs TRBV2 and TRBJ1-4, with unresolved D. Germline loops: CDR1 SNHLY, CDR2 FYNNEI. This CDR3 is 12 amino acids long. Trimming pared 4 bases from V and 10 bases from J, leaving 10 bases between. The CDR3 DNA reads as TGTGCCAGCAGTGGCTCGGGTGGAAAACTGTTTTTT. Translated: CASSGSGGKLFF.

The chain employs TRBV7-9 and TRBJ2-3; the match to TRBD1 covers 7 bases. CDR3 length: 14 residues. After removal of 2 bases from V and 11 bases from J, the junction contained 10 bases not matched to a gene. CDR1 and CDR2 (germline): SEHNR, FQNEAQ (reference sequence). The chain's CDR3 is CASSLLRRQGEQYF. The CDR3 bases are TGTGCCAGCAGCTTATTGCGCCGACAGGGCGAGCAGTATTTT.

The gene calls are TRBV6-5 and TRBJ1-2; D is perhaps TRBD1 (6 bases). Germline V gives CDR1 MNHEY, CDR2 SVGAGI. Trimming took 9 bases from V and 5 from J, leaving 22 bases between them. There are 15 residues in the CDR3. The CDR3 DNA is TGTGCCAGTTACCCTGGGCGGGGGCTTTGGTATGGCTACACCTTC. This gives the protein CASYPGRGLWYGYTF.

The V and J genes are TRBV6-5 and TRBJ1-2, with D hard to call. This CDR3 comprises 14 residues. The V gene lost 8 bases and the J gene lost 7 bases, with 20 bases spanning the gap. Germline values: CDR1 MNHEY, CDR2 SVGAGI. The CDR3 DNA sequence: TGTGCCAGCGGAGGCCGGAGCCCCGCAAGTGGCTACACCTTC. The encoded protein is CASGGRSPASGYTF.

This clone was seen a single time. The chain couples TRBV28 to TRBJ2-7, with 14 bases aligning to TRBD2. The V gene's germline CDR1 is MDHEN and CDR2 SYDVKM. The J segment lost 3 bases and the V segment lost 5 bases, leaving 3 bases of the junction unmatched. The CDR3 is made up of 15 amino acids. This CDR3 reads CASSLGTSGSYEQYF. The CDR3 region has the DNA TGTGCCAGCAGTCTAGGGACTAGCGGGAGCTACGAGCAGTACTTC.

This sequence joins TRBV5-5 and TRBJ1-6, with D uncertain. The CDR3 is 15 amino acids. Between the trimmed V and J ends, which lost 0 bases and 4 bases, there was a span of 8 bases. Germline CDR1 reads SGHKS; CDR2 reads YYEKEE (reference sequence). The CDR3 region has the DNA TGTGCCAGCAGCTTGGCCGCAGGTTATAATTCACCCCTCCACTTT. Translation gives CASSLAAGYNSPLHF.

This clone was found once. The rearrangement joins TRBV9 to TRBJ2-5, with 10 bases that match TRBD2. This CDR3 is 15 amino acids long. Trimming removed 4 bases from V and 5 bases from J; junction bases left unmatched: 8. Germline CDR1 SGDLS, CDR2 YYNGEE. The CDR3 here is CASSPAAGGGETQYF. The CDR3 DNA follows: TGTGCCAGCAGCCCAGCAGCGGGAGGGGGGGAGACCCAGTACTTC.

The chain links TRBV5-1 to TRBJ2-7, with TRBD2 matching over 8 bases. Germline V gene lookup returns CDR1 SGHRS and CDR2 YFSETQ. The CDR3 contains 16 residues. Unmatched junction bases numbered 7, after V lost 0 bases and J lost 2 bases. This chain's CDR3 is CASSLAGGGTAYEQYF. The CDR3 DNA reads TGCGCCAGCAGCTTGGCCGGCGGGGGGACCGCCTACGAGCAGTACTTC.

V and J are TRBV7-9 and TRBJ2-5; D uncertain. Trimming took off 4 bases at V and 5 bases at J, with 5 bases between the two ends. The CDR3 is 11 amino acids. Germline V gene sequence: CDR1 SEHNR, CDR2 FQNEAQ (reference sequence). The CDR3 nucleotides are TGTGCCAGCAGCTACAAGGAGACCCAGTACTTC. Its translation: CASSYKETQYF.

V usage is TRBV5-5 and J usage is TRBJ2-7; 8 nucleotides align to TRBD2. V lost 4 bases and J lost 3; bases outside the gene matches: 6. Germline loops: CDR1 SGHKS, CDR2 YYEKEE (reference sequence). The CDR3 spans 14 residues. CDR3 in amino acids: CASSLLAGLYEQYF. The CDR3 nucleotides are TGTGCCAGCAGCCTCCTAGCGGGTCTCTACGAGCAGTACTTC.

This clone was seen once. The gene calls are TRBV9 and TRBJ1-5, with D perhaps TRBD1 (6 bases). Germline V lookup: CDR1 SGDLS, CDR2 YYNGEE. V lost 0 bases, J lost 4 bases, and 8 bases lay in between. CDR3 length: 14 residues. This chain's CDR3 is CASSVGQENQPQHF. In DNA, the CDR3 is TGTGCCAGCAGCGTAGGACAGGAAAATCAGCCCCAGCATTTT.